This T cell receptor (beta chain) was found in a study of blood T cell repertoires in COVID-19. In the study overall: Acute-phase and convalescent COVID-19 samples originated in the United States, Italy and Spain. PBMCs, B-cell-depleted T cells, or T cells were the source of the cDNA or gDNA that made up the material.

The germline CDR1 and CDR2 sequences are SGHVS and FQNEAQ. The germline V and J ends were trimmed by 3 bases and 0 bases, with 14 bases remaining between them. The CDR3 is 17 amino acids. In the original analysis: From reference gene primer amplification, estimates of nucleated cell counts were derived. Clones were read by immunoSEQ multiplex PCR, and TCRdb kept only the in-frame ones, dropping some. V and J calls and clone size are copied from that table; D and trimming were computed from the DNA. The sample has roughly 300,000 clones, about 89% seen once. The clonotype originates from a man aged 18 to 30 who had recovered from COVID-19. Sequencing was done on a sample of peripheral blood. The chain uses TRBV7-8 and TRBJ2-2, with no clear D. This CDR3 reads CASSFAEDKPNTGELFF. As DNA, the CDR3 is TGTGCCAGCAGCTTTGCAGAGGATAAGCCGAACACCGGGGAGCTGTTTTTT.